This passage covers 20 T cell receptor beta chains from one sample sequenced in a study of blood T cell repertoires in COVID-19 (TCRdb year 2020). Preparation of the library involved the immunoSEQ multiplex PCR assay. TCRdb took over this immuneACCESS table, retaining in-frame rearrangements with V and J assigned. Such tables are incomplete; in checked studies, under half of the missing clones stem from an unresolved V gene, and the remainder is unexplained. A total of around 340,000 clones appear in this sample, just over 85% of them only once. The ten biggest clones cover around 4.5% of the sample. The sequencing input was PBMCs or T cells enriched from blood (not recorded which). These receptor sequences come from a woman between 40 and 50 years old with acute COVID-19.

This chain joins TRBV6-2 or TRBV6-3 and TRBJ1-4; D might be TRBD1 (6 bases). V was clipped by 4 bases and J by 4 bases, with 16 bases between them. The germline V gene encodes CDR1 MNHEY and CDR2 SVGEGT. This CDR3 has 16 residues. CDR3 sequence reads: CASSSRGGRINEKLFF. CDR3 bases: TGTGCCAGCAGTTCTCGGGGGGGGCGCATTAATGAAAAACTGTTTTTT.

This clone was seen a few times. The J gene is TRBJ2-1, the V gene TRBV28; D perhaps matches TRBD2 (6 bases). The CDR3 is 15 amino acids. The ends were cut back, 2 bases at V and 7 bases at J, with 15 bases in the middle. In germline, CDR1 is MDHEN, CDR2 SYDVKM. Written as DNA, the CDR3 is TGTGCCAGCAGTTTAGGCGGGACCTTCGTAAATGAGCAGTTCTTC. Translation: CASSLGGTFVNEQFF. Full variable domain (outside the CDR3, taken from reference TRBV28 and TRBJ2-1): DVKVTQSSRYLVKRTGEKVFLECVQDMDHENMFWYRQDPGLGLRLIYFSYDVKMKEKGDIPEGYSVSREKKERFSLILESASTNQTSMYLCASSLGGTFVNEQFFGPGTRLTVL.

The chain has TRBV4-3 and TRBJ2-7; perhaps TRBD1 as D (5 bases). Trimming shortened V by 3 bases and J by 4 bases, and 10 bases separated the two germline ends. The CDR3 sequence is 13 residues long. From germline, CDR1 is LGHNA and CDR2 YSLEER. The DNA of the CDR3 is TGCGCCAGCAGCCAGGCCAGGGCATACGAGCAGTACTTC. Its translation is CASSQARAYEQYF.

J is TRBJ2-1 and V is TRBV21-1; the table assigns TRBD2, which was not confirmed against the DNA. TRBV21-1 is deemed a pseudogene. CDR3 length: 12 residues. The CDR3 sequence is CASSKALAEQFF. CDR3 nucleotides: TGTGCCAGCAGCAAAGCCCTAGCTGAGCAGTTCTTC.

This chain connects TRBV12-5 to TRBJ1-1; a possible D gene is TRBD1 (5 bases). Germline assignment: CDR1 LGHNT and CDR2 FRNRAP. This CDR3 is built from 15 residues. The V end was cut by 5 bases, the J end by 0 bases, with 13 bases between. CDR3 amino acids: CASGPWGGLNTEAFF. The CDR3 DNA sequence: TGTGCTAGTGGTCCGTGGGGGGGTTTGAACACTGAAGCTTTCTTT.

J is TRBJ1-1 and V is TRBV27, with 9 nucleotides matching TRBD1. The trim removed 4 bases at V and 4 bases at J, leaving 7 bases unmatched. The CDR3 has 15 residues. CDR1 and CDR2 from the germline V gene are MNHEY and SMNVEV (reference sequence). The CDR3 DNA sequence: TGTGCCAGCAGTTCATCCCGGGACAGGGTCACTGAAGCTTTCTTT. As protein: CASSSSRDRVTEAFF.

The genes are TRBV5-1 and TRBJ2-3, with 12 bases fitting TRBD1. Germline assignment: CDR1 SGHRS and CDR2 YFSETQ. The CDR3 extends over 16 amino acids. Unmatched junction bases numbered 7, after V lost 3 bases and J lost 5 bases. The CDR3 DNA reads TGCGCCAGCAGCTCATGGGACAGGGGGCGCGAAGATACGCAGTATTTT. Protein: CASSSWDRGREDTQYF.

The chain employs TRBV7-9 and TRBJ1-4, with D perhaps matching TRBD1 (6 bases). The V end lost 3 bases, the J end lost 5 bases, and 19 bases lay between the germline ends. Germline CDR1 reads SEHNR; CDR2 reads FQNEAQ (reference sequence). CDR3 length: 17 amino acids. CDR3 nucleotides: TGTGCCAGCAGCTTCGGTGCAGGGGTGGTCGCGAATGAAAAACTGTTTTTT. Amino acids: CASSFGAGVVANEKLFF.

The rearrangement links TRBV27 to TRBJ1-2, with D possibly being TRBD1 (5 bases). V lost 8 bases and J lost 4, with 23 bases in between. There are 16 residues in the CDR3. Germline V gives CDR1 MNHEY, CDR2 SMNVEV (reference sequence). CDR3 DNA sequence: TGTGCCAGCTACGACAGAGAACCAGACAGAGTCTATGGCTACACCTTC. This codes for CASYDREPDRVYGYTF.

At least ten counts were recorded for this clone. The chain employs TRBV2 and TRBJ1-5; D possibly corresponds to TRBD1 (5 bases). V lost 6 bases and J 5 bases, leaving 17 bases between the germline ends. The CDR3 sequence is 15 residues long. CDR1 is SNHLY, CDR2 FYNNEI, per germline. This chain's CDR3 is CASSLGHSAYQPQHF. The CDR3, as DNA: TGTGCCAGCAGCCTAGGACATTCGGCTTATCAGCCCCAGCATTTT.

The chain recombines TRBV4-1 with TRBJ1-1; the D gene is possibly TRBD1 (6 bases). V was shortened by 3 bases and J by 5 bases, with 16 bases between the two germline ends. Per germline, CDR1 MGHRA and CDR2 YSYEKL. This CDR3 comprises 15 residues. CDR3 sequence (DNA): TGCGCCAGCAGCCAGAAACAGGGCGGAGGAACTGAAGCTTTCTTT. It is translated as CASSQKQGGGTEAFF.

V is TRBV7-2 and J is TRBJ2-5; possible D gene TRBD1, 5 bases. The V end lost 3 bases, the J end lost 5 bases, and 10 bases lay between the germline ends. Germline-derived CDR1 and CDR2 are SGHTA and FQGNSA. The CDR3 sequence is 13 residues long. The CDR3 sequence: CASSLTDMETQYF. The CDR3 DNA reads TGTGCCAGCAGCTTGACAGACATGGAGACCCAGTACTTC.

This chain connects TRBV5-8 to TRBJ2-6; 8 bases map to TRBD1. The CDR3 consists of 17 residues. The V gene end was trimmed by 4 bases and the J gene end by 5 bases; junction bases not matched to a gene: 11. CDR1 is SGHTS, CDR2 YDEGEE, per germline. Here the CDR3 reads CASSPGTGIHWANVLTF. The CDR3 nucleotides read TGTGCCAGCAGCCCCGGGACAGGAATTCACTGGGCCAACGTCCTGACTTTC.

The rearrangement uses TRBV3-1 (or the pseudogene TRBV3-2) and TRBJ1-2, with TRBD1 matching over 8 bases. The CDR3 loop spans 16 amino acids. Looked up from germline, CDR1 is LGHDT and CDR2 is YNNKEL (reference sequence). With 1 base clipped from V and 0 bases from J, the junction kept 4 bases outside the gene matches. CDR3 loop: CASSQGSTGANYGYTF. The CDR3 nucleotides read TGTGCCAGCAGCCAAGGTTCGACAGGGGCTAACTATGGCTACACCTTC.

This clone was detected a few times. The rearrangement links TRBV28 to TRBJ1-3, with unresolved D. Trimming stripped 7 bases from V and 4 bases from J, with 11 bases between. The CDR3 covers 13 residues. CDR1 and CDR2 (germline): MDHEN, SYDVKM. The CDR3 protein is CASIPALGNTIYF. The DNA for the CDR3 is TGTGCCAGCATCCCAGCGTTGGGAAACACCATATATTTT.

The chain links TRBV28 to TRBJ2-7, with 11 bases matching TRBD2. The V segment lost 3 bases and the J segment 1 base; nucleotides outside the gene matches: 5. CDR1 is MDHEN and CDR2 is SYDVKM in the germline V gene. There are 16 residues in the CDR3. CDR3 coding DNA: TGTGCCAGCAGTTTGTTAGGGACTAGCGGTTCCTACGAGCAGTACTTC. Translated, it gives CASSLLGTSGSYEQYF.

This chain connects TRBV9 to TRBJ1-2; 9 bases fit TRBD1. CDR1 is SGDLS and CDR2 is YYNGEE in the germline V gene. V trimming: 0 bases; J trimming: 6 bases; junction bases outside the gene matches: 9. The CDR3 covers 16 residues. CDR3 sequence reads: CASSVETGGYFHGYTF. CDR3 bases: TGTGCCAGCAGCGTAGAGACAGGGGGATATTTCCATGGCTACACCTTC.

This chain links TRBV5-4 with TRBJ1-4; D is perhaps TRBD1 (6 bases). Trimming took off 0 bases at V and 6 bases at J, with 9 bases between the two ends. The CDR3 is 14 amino acids. Germline V gives CDR1 SGHNT, CDR2 YYREEE (reference sequence). CDR3 in DNA: TGTGCCAGCAGCTTGGGGGGGACACATGAAAAACTGTTTTTT. It encodes CASSLGGTHEKLFF.

The V and J genes are TRBV5-1 and TRBJ1-1; 8 nucleotides line up with TRBD1. The CDR3 covers 13 residues. Germline V lookup: CDR1 SGHRS, CDR2 YFSETQ. Trimming took 4 bases from V and 6 from J; bases not matched to a gene: 5. CDR3 sequence (DNA): TGCGCCAGCAGCCGGGGACAGGTCTCTGAAGCTTTCTTT. Protein: CASSRGQVSEAFF.

The CDR3: CASSARGQSQPQHF. CDR3 in DNA: TGTGCCAGCAGTGCCAGGGGACAGTCGCAGCCCCAGCATTTT. This chain uses TRBV25-1 with TRBJ1-5; 7 bases are a match to TRBD1. Germline loops: CDR1 MGHDK, CDR2 SYGVNS. J lost 7 bases, V lost 4 bases, and 7 bases had no gene match. The CDR3 has 14 amino acids.